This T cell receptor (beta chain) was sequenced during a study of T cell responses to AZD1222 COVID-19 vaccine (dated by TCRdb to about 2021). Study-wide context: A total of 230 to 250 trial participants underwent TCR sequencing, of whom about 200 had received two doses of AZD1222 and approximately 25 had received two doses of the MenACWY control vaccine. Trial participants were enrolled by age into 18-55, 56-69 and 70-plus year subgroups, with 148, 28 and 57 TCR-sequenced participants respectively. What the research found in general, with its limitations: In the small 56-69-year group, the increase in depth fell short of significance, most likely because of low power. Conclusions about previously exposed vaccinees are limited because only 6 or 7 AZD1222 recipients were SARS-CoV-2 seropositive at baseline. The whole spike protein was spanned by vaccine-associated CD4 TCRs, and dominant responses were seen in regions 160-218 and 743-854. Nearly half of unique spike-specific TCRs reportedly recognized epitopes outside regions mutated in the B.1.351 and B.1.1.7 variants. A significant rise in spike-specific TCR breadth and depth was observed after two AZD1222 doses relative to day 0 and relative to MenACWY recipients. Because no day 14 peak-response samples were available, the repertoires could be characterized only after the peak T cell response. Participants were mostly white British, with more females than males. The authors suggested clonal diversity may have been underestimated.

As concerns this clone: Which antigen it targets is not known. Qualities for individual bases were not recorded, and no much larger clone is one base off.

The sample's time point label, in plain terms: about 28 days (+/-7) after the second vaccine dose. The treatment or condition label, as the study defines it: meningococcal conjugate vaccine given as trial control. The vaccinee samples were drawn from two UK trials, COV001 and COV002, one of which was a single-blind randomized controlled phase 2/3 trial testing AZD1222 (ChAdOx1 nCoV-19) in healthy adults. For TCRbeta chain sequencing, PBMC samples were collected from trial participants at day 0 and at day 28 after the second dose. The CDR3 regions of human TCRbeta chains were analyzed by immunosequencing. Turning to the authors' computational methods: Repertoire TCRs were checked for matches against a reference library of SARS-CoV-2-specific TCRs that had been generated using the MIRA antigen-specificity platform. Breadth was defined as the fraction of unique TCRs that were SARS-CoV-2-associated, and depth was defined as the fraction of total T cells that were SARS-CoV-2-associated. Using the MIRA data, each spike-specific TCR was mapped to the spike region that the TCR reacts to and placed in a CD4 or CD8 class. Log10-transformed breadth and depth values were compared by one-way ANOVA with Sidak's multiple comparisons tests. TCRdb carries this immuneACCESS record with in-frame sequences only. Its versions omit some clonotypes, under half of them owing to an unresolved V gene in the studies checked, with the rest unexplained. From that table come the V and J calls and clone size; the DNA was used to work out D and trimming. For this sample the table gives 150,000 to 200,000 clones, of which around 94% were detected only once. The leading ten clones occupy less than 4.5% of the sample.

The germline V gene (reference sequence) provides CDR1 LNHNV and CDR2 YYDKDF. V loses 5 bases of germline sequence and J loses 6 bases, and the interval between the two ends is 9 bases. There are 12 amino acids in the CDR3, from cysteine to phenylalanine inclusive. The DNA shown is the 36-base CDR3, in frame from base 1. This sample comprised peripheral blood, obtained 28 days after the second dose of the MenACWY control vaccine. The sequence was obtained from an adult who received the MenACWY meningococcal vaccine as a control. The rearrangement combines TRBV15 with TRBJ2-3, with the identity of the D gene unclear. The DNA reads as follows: TGTGCCACCAGCCCCCGACCTGATACGCAGTATTTT. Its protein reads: CATSPRPDTQYF.